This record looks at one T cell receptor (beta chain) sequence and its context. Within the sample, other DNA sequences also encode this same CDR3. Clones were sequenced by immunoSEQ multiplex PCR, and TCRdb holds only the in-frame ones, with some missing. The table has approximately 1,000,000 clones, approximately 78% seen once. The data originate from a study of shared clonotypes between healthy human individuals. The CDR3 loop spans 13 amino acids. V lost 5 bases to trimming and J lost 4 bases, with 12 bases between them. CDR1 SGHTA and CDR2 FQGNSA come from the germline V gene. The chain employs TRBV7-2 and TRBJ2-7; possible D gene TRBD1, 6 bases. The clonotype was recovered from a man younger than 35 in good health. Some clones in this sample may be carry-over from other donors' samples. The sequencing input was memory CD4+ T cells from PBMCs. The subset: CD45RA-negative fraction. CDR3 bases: TGTGCCAGCAGCCTGAGGGGGAGTTACGAGCAGTACTTC. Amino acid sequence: CASSLRGSYEQYF.